This TCR beta chain was obtained from a study of T cell responses to AZD1222 COVID-19 vaccine. Overall study findings and caveats: Clonal diversity was possibly underestimated; the donors were predominantly white British and more often female. Vaccine-associated CD4 TCRs ranged over spike, dominating at 160-218 and 743-854.

As to this clone: Its antigen is still unknown.

The CDR3 contains 14 residues. Per germline, CDR1 ENHRY and CDR2 SYGVKD. V was trimmed by 4 bases and J by 8 bases, leaving 12 bases between them. Method: immunoSEQ multiplex PCR; TCRdb's copy keeps in-frame clones and lacks some. The table has more than 80,000 clones, 80% to 90% seen once. V is TRBV10-3 and J is TRBJ1-6; weak D call: TRBD1 (5 bases). The TCR originated in an adult in good health. The sequencing here drew on peripheral blood, taken on day 0 of AZD1222 vaccination. CDR3: CAISGTGGDSPLHF. CDR3 DNA: TGTGCCATCAGTGGAACAGGAGGTGATTCACCCCTCCACTTT.